This T cell receptor (beta chain) originates from a study of HIV-infected children after antiretroviral therapy interruption. Study context: Interruption-arm samples span weeks 0, 12, interruption end (24 or 48), and about 3 years post-study. Continuous-treatment samples came from weeks 0, 48 and 150.

In this sample, this clonotype turned up many times. Unique molecular identifiers were included in an RNA-based 3' RACE TCR library. One entry per CDR3 protein results from TCRdb running MiXCR on the 3' RACE reads. The sample yields fewer than 50,000 distinct CDR3 sequences, around 4% seen once. The CDR3 runs to 14 residues. With 6 bases removed from V and 0 bases from J, the gap between germline ends came to 11 bases. Germline-derived CDR1 and CDR2 are SGHVS and FNYEAQ. Noted treatment: PENTA 11 planned treatment interruption arm or continuous ART arm. This sequence joins TRBV7-6 and TRBJ1-1; no reliable D call. This clonotype was sampled from a pool of human donors with HIV. Sequencing was performed on CD45RA+ CD4+ T cells from PBMCs, pooled from several time points, taken from a donor given antiretroviral therapy, either interrupted or continuous. Indicated subset: naive CD4+ CD45RA+ CD45RO- T cells. The CDR3 DNA sequence: TGTGCCAGCAGTAGTGAGATGGTGAACACTGAAGCTTTCTTT. Its protein product is CASSSEMVNTEAFF.